This record looks at one T cell receptor beta chain sequence and its context. These data come from a study of blood T cell repertoires in COVID-19. Using immunoSEQ multiplex PCR, the repertoire was profiled, and TCRdb retains in-frame clones only, with some absent. The profile shows 350,000 to 400,000 clones, roughly 90% of them singletons. The sequence was collected from a woman aged 30 to 39 with COVID-19, enrolled during active disease. Source material: peripheral blood.

The CDR3 nucleotides read TGTGCCAGCAGCTTATCCTCCTATGGCTACACCTTC. Residues: CASSLSSYGYTF. This chain links TRBV5-6 with TRBJ1-2; D unclear. The CDR3 extends over 12 amino acids. CDR1 SGHDT and CDR2 YYEEEE come from the germline V gene. Trimming took 2 bases from V and 4 from J, leaving 6 bases between them.